This entry concerns a single TCR beta chain. Use of 60 Vbeta and 13 Jbeta primers characterized the PCR. The table came from immunoSEQ multiplex PCR; TCRdb's copy has only in-frame clones and leaves some out. The sample lists under 100,000 clones, less than 75% seen once, with 5% to 6.5% in the top ten. The sample is drawn from a study of cytomegalovirus exposure and HLA in healthy donors. Study at large: T cells numbering approximately 170 million yielded some 100 million unique TCR beta sequences in an earlier analysis.

Trimming took 2 bases from V and 3 from J; bases not matched to a gene: 3. In germline, CDR1 is SGHVT, CDR2 SQSDAQ. CDR3 length equals 14 residues. This clonotype was obtained from a woman younger than 45 in good health and CMV-seropositive. This rearrangement joins TRBV7-4 to TRBJ1-1; 7 nucleotides match TRBD1. The specimen sequenced was PBMCs. The CDR3 loop reads CASSLRQGYTEAFF. The CDR3 DNA is TGTGCCAGCAGCTTACGACAGGGTTACACTGAAGCTTTCTTT.